The entry below gives a single T cell receptor beta chain sequence along with its context. The target antigen is unknown. This entry is derived from a study of CD8 T cells in Susac syndrome. Whole-study findings and limits: The authors acknowledged that their TCR sequencing and HLA analysis involved a relatively small number of individuals.

RNA was extracted with the RNeasy kit, and a quantity of roughly 0.45 to 1 ug was reverse transcribed using random hexamers. With immunoSEQ multiplex PCR, TCR beta CDR3 was amplified across 54 Vbeta and 13 Jbeta. In TCRdb, the immunoSEQ multiplex PCR reads were re-called with MiXCR into one record per CDR3 protein. The table records some 99,000 distinct CDR3 sequences, 90% to 96% of them present only once. It was healthy donors who served as the controls, matched for age and sex. FACS enriched CD8+ TEMRA cells, while bulk CD8+ and CD4+ were negatively isolated. This TCR derives from a human donor in good health. The source material was CD4+ T cells from PBMCs.

The chain's CDR3 is CASSLRTGNTIYF. In DNA form, the CDR3 reads TGTGCCAGCAGCCTCCGGACTGGAAACACCATATATTTT. V usage is TRBV27 and J usage is TRBJ1-3; D uncertain. CDR3 length equals 13 residues. Trimming pared 6 bases from V and 2 bases from J, leaving 8 bases between. Germline V CDR1 and CDR2: MNHEY, SMNVEV (reference sequence).